The 12 T cell receptor beta chains below come from one sample, sequenced in a study of Graves' ophthalmopathy and Graves' hyperthyroidism. Transcripts of RNA were the source for amplifying TCR beta CDR3 regions. The first-round RT-PCR employed HTBI primers together with the Qiagen OneStep RT-PCR kit. A multiplex PCR was then performed as the second round. TCRdb independently ran MiXCR on the multiplex PCR reads; one entry per CDR3 protein. Among a few hundred thousand distinct CDR3 sequences listed, roughly 40% were seen once. Material for sequencing was peripheral blood or thyroid tissue (not recorded which). These receptors were taken from an adult man with Graves' hyperthyroidism.

This clonotype came up many times. The V and J genes are TRBV19 and TRBJ1-3, with D hard to call. The V end was cut by 5 bases, the J end by 7 bases, with 12 bases between. Germline-derived CDR1 and CDR2 are LNHDA and SQIVND (reference sequence). CDR3 length: 13 residues. The DNA for the CDR3 is TGTGCCAGTAGTTCGGGTCGTTTGAACACCATATATTTT. Its protein is CASSSGRLNTIYF.

A few counts support this clonotype. The V gene is TRBV7-6, the J gene TRBJ2-3, with 7 bases identical to TRBD2. Germline assignment: CDR1 SGHVS and CDR2 FNYEAQ. CDR3 length: 14 residues. After removal of 3 bases from V and 0 bases from J, the junction contained 0 bases not matched to a gene. This chain's CDR3 is CASSFSGSTDTQYF. The CDR3 DNA reads TGTGCCAGCAGCTTTAGCGGGAGCACAGATACGCAGTATTTT.

This clonotype was found many times. The rearrangement links TRBV10-3 to TRBJ2-3, with D perhaps matching TRBD1 (5 bases). The CDR3 spans 16 residues. Germline V CDR1 and CDR2: ENHRY, SYGVKD. Trimming took 0 bases from V and 3 from J, leaving 13 bases between them. The CDR3 DNA reads TGTGCCATCAGTGAGTCGTTGAGACAGCCAACAGATACGCAGTATTTT. Its protein product is CAISESLRQPTDTQYF.

This clonotype has just a few counts. A much larger clone lies one base from this, so it may be a read error. The V gene is TRBV7-8, the J gene TRBJ1-5, with TRBD1 identical over 9 bases. Germline V lookup: CDR1 SGHVS, CDR2 FQNEAQ. V shed 7 bases, J shed 5 bases, and the junction held 9 bases outside the gene matches. This CDR3 is 15 amino acids long. The CDR3, as DNA: TGTGCCAGCAACCACACAGGGGGCTTTGATCAGCCCCAGCATTTT. Translation: CASNHTGGFDQPQHF.

In regard to this clonotype: With a much larger clone just one base away, this may be a read error. As the CDR3 is not closed by the conserved phenylalanine or tryptophan, this likely results from a read error. Here the CDR3 reads CAISEFGLGQPQHL. The CDR3 nucleotides read TGTGCCATCAGTGAGTTCGGGTTGGGTCAGCCCCAGCATCTT. The chain recombines TRBV10-3 with TRBJ1-5; D is uncertain. This CDR3 is built from 14 residues. Germline-derived CDR1 and CDR2 are ENHRY and SYGVKD. V was shortened by 1 base and J by 6 bases, with 10 bases between the two germline ends.

This clonotype has a count of ten or more. V is TRBV2 and J is TRBJ2-7, with TRBD1 matching over 7 bases. The V segment lost 4 bases and the J segment 1 base; nucleotides outside the gene matches: 1. Germline V gene data show CDR1 as SNHLY and CDR2 as FYNNEI. This CDR3 comprises 13 residues. The CDR3: CASSGDRSYEQYF. CDR3 nucleotide sequence: TGTGCCAGCAGTGGGGACAGATCCTACGAGCAGTACTTC.

The chain has TRBV12-3 or TRBV12-4 and TRBJ1-5, with D maybe TRBD1 (5 bases). The CDR3 is made up of 16 amino acids. With 6 bases removed from V and 3 bases from J, the gap between germline ends came to 18 bases. CDR3 sequence (DNA): TGTGCCAGCAGCCCCGTGGGGCAGGGTTACAATCAGCCCCAGCATTTT. Translated: CASSPVGQGYNQPQHF.

Many counts were recorded for this clonotype. This chain connects TRBV7-2 to TRBJ2-7; perhaps TRBD1 as D (5 bases). Germline-derived CDR1 and CDR2 are SGHTA and FQGNSA. The V end lost 5 bases, the J end lost 7 bases, and 15 bases lay between the germline ends. The length of the CDR3 is 13 residues. CDR3 sequence: CASSDYLTVEQYF. CDR3 in DNA: TGTGCCAGCAGCGATTACTTGACAGTTGAGCAGTACTTC. The whole variable domain, remainder taken from reference TRBV7-2 and TRBJ2-7, is GAGVSQSPSNKVTEKGKDVELRCDPISGHTALYWYRQSLGQGLEFLIYFQGNSAPDKSGLPSDRFSAERTGGSVSTLTIQRTQQEDSAVYLCASSDYLTVEQYFGPGTRLTVT.

The table lists this clonotype with many counts. This sequence joins TRBV4-1 and TRBJ1-2; D possibly corresponds to TRBD1 (5 bases). Between the trimmed V and J ends, which lost 1 base and 7 bases, there was a span of 10 bases. This CDR3 spans 13 amino acids. Looked up from germline, CDR1 is MGHRA and CDR2 is YSYEKL. The CDR3 sequence: CASSQGGSSGYTF. As DNA, the CDR3 is TGCGCCAGCAGCCAAGGGGGGAGTTCTGGCTACACCTTC.

This clonotype was detected many times. This chain joins TRBV10-3 and TRBJ1-2; D unresolved. The V gene's germline CDR1 is ENHRY and CDR2 SYGVKD. The CDR3 is 13 amino acids. The ends were cut back, 3 bases at V and 1 base at J, with 6 bases in the middle. The CDR3 region has the DNA TGTGCCATCAGTGACCAGGATAACTATGGCTACACCTTC. It yields the protein CAISDQDNYGYTF.

The V gene is TRBV7-2, the J gene TRBJ2-7; TRBD1 matches 9 bases. The DNA end favors TRBJ2-1, so the J call may be wrong. The length of the CDR3 is 16 residues. CDR1 and CDR2 from the germline V gene are SGHTA and FQGNSA. CDR3 nucleotide sequence: TGTGCCAGCAGCTTAGATACCCGGACAGGGGACAATGAGCAGTTCTTC. This codes for CASSLDTRTGDNEQFF.

There are a few counts of this clonotype. CDR3 sequence (DNA): TGTGCCAGCAGTGTACAACCAATAAACACTGAAGCTTTCTTT. Its translation: CASSVQPINTEAFF. J is TRBJ1-1 and V is TRBV6-1; no definite D call. The CDR3 spans 14 residues. Germline loops: CDR1 MNHNS, CDR2 SASEGT. V was cut by 4 bases and J by 2 bases, with 11 bases left in between.